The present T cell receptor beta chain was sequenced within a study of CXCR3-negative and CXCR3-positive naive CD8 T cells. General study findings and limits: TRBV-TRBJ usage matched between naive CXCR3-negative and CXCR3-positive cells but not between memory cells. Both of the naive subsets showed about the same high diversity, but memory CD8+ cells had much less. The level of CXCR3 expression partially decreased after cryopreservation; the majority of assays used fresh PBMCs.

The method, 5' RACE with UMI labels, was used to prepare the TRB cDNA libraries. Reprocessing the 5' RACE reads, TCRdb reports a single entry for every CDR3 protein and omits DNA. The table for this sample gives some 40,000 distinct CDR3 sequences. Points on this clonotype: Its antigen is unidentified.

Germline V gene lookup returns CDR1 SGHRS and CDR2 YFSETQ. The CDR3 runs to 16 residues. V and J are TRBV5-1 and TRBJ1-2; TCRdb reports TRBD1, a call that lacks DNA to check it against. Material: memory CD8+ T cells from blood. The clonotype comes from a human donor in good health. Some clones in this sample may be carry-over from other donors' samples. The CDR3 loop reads CASVQGTGALVDGYTF.